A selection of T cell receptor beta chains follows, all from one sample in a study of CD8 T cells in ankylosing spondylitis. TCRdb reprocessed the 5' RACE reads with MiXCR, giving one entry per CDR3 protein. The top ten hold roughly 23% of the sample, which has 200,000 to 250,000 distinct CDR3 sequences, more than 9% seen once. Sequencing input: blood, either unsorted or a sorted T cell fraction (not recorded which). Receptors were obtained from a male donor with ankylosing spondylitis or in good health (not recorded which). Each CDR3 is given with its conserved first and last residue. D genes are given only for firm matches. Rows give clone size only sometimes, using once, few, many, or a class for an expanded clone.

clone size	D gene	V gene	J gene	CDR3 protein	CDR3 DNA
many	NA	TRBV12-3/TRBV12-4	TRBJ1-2	CASTPPQDPYGYTF	TGTGCCAGCACTCCACCACAGGACCCCTATGGCTACACCTTC
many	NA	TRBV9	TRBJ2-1	CASSGQESSYNEQFF	TGTGCCAGCAGCGGACAGGAGAGCTCCTACAATGAGCAGTTCTTC
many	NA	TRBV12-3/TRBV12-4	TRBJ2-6	CASSLRASGANVLTF	TGTGCCAGCAGTTTACGGGCCTCTGGGGCCAACGTCCTGACTTTC
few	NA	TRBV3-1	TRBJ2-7	CASSHRGGYEQYF	TGTGCCAGCAGCCACAGGGGTGGCTACGAGCAGTACTTC
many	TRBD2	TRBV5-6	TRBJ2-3	CASRETRTSGVTDTQYF	TGTGCCAGCAGGGAGACTAGGACTAGCGGGGTAACAGATACGCAGTATTTT
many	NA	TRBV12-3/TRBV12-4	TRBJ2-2	CASRRLTGELFF	TGTGCCAGCAGACGACTCACCGGGGAGCTGTTTTTT
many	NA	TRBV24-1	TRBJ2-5	CATSDLGQTSKETQYF	TGTGCCACCAGTGATTTAGGCCAGACGTCCAAAGAGACCCAGTACTTC
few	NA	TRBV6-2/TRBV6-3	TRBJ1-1	CASSWGSNTEAFF	TGTGCCAGCAGTTGGGGATCCAACACTGAAGCTTTCTTT
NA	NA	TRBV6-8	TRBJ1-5	CASRREIPGQGLTSGQPQHF	TGTGCCAGCAGACGAGAAATACCGGGACAAGGCCTCACTAGCGGTCAGCCCCAGCATTTT
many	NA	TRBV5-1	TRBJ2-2	CASSLGGSNTGELFF	TGCGCCAGCAGCTTAGGGGGTTCGAACACCGGGGAGCTGTTTTTT
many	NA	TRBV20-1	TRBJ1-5	CSARASMEPQHF	TGCAGTGCTAGAGCTTCCATGGAGCCCCAGCATTTT
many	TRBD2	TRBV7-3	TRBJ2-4	CASSLNSGGADIQYF	TGTGCCAGCAGCTTAAATAGCGGGGGGGCTGACATTCAGTACTTC
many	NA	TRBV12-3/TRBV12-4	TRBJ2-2	CASSFWQGGTGELFF	TGTGCCAGCAGCTTTTGGCAGGGAGGCACCGGGGAGCTGTTTTTT
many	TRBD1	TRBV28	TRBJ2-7	CASSTPGQGVYEQYF	TGTGCCAGCAGTACCCCGGGACAGGGGGTCTACGAGCAGTACTTC
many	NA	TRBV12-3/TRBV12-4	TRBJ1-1	CASSLGTLNTEAFF	TGTGCCAGCAGTTTGGGGACCTTGAACACTGAAGCTTTCTTT
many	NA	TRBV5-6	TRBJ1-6	CASSLVAGTYNSPLHF	TGTGCCAGCAGCTTGGTTGCGGGCACTTATAATTCACCCCTCCACTTT
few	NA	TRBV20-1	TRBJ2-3	CSARWGLTGDTQYF	TGCAGTGCTAGATGGGGACTCACCGGAGATACGCAGTATTTT
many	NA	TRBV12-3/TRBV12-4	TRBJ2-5	CASSSRGSYQETQYF	TGTGCCAGCAGTTCCCGGGGATCGTACCAAGAGACCCAGTACTTC
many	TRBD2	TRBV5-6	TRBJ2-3	CASSLVSGRITSTDTQYF	TGTGCCAGCAGCTTGGTCAGCGGGAGGATTACTAGCACAGATACGCAGTATTTT
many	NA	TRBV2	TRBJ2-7	CASSVRQSSYEQYF	TGTGCCAGCAGCGTAAGGCAAAGCTCCTACGAGCAGTACTTC
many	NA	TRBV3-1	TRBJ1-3	CASSQEPGRNTIYF	TGTGCCAGCAGCCAAGAACCGGGGAGAAACACCATATATTTT
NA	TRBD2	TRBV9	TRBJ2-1	CASSAPQGLAGAYNEQFF	TGTGCCAGCAGCGCTCCTCAGGGACTAGCGGGAGCCTACAATGAGCAGTTCTTC
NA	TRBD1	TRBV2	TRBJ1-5	CASSRGTGNSNQPQHF	TGTGCCAGCAGTCGGGGGACAGGTAATAGCAATCAGCCCCAGCATTTT
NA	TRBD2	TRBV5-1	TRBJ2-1	CASSGTSSGGGNEQFF	TGCGCCAGCAGCGGTACCTCTAGCGGGGGGGGCAATGAGCAGTTCTTC
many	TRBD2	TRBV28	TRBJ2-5	CASSFRLAGGGDQETQYF	TGTGCCAGCAGTTTTAGGCTAGCGGGGGGTGGCGATCAAGAGACCCAGTACTTC
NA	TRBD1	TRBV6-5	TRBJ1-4	CASSSTDRGNEKLFF	TGTGCCAGCAGTTCAACCGACAGGGGTAATGAAAAACTGTTTTTT
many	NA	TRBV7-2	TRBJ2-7	CASSPILRGSEQYF	TGTGCCAGCAGCCCAATACTAAGGGGTTCCGAGCAGTACTTC
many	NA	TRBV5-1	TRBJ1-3	CASSLTALDRSSGNTIYF	TGCGCCAGCAGCTTGACGGCCCTCGACAGGAGCTCTGGAAACACCATATATTTT
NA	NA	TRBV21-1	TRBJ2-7	CASSKGGISYEQYF	TGTGCCAGCAGCAAGGGAGGGATCTCCTACGAGCAGTACTTC
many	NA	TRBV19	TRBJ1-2	CASSTGMGLHYGYTF	TGTGCCAGTAGTACCGGTATGGGCCTTCACTATGGCTACACCTTC
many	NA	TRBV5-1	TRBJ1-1	CASSTGANTEAFF	TGCGCCAGCAGCACCGGGGCGAACACTGAAGCTTTCTTT
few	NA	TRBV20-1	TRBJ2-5	CSADTGFQETQYF	TGCAGTGCTGATACAGGGTTTCAGGAGACCCAGTACTTC
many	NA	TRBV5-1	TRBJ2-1	CASSLVLVGEQFF	TGCGCCAGCAGCTTGGTTCTAGTTGGTGAGCAGTTCTTC
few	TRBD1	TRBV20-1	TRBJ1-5	CSARRRQGVDQPQHF	TGCAGTGCTAGGAGGAGACAGGGGGTCGATCAGCCCCAGCATTTT
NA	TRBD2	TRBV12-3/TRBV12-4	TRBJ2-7	CASCLVRELAGGPSYEQYF	TGTGCCAGCTGTTTAGTCAGGGAACTAGCGGGGGGCCCCTCCTACGAGCAGTACTTC
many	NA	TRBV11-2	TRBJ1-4	CASSLGVARGNEKLFF	TGTGCCAGCAGCTTAGGGGTGGCCAGGGGAAATGAAAAACTGTTTTTT
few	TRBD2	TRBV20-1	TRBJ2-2	CSAKNSGAGTGELFF	TGCAGTGCTAAAAATAGCGGGGCCGGCACCGGGGAGCTGTTTTTT
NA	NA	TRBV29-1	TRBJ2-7	CSVERGLGEQYF	TGCAGCGTCGAACGGGGTCTGGGCGAGCAGTACTTC
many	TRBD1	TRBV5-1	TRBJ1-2	CASSRDSYGYTF	TGCGCCAGCAGCAGGGACAGTTATGGCTACACCTTC
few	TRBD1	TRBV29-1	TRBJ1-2	CSVNGQGATGGYTF	TGCAGCGTAAACGGACAGGGGGCTACGGGTGGCTACACCTTC
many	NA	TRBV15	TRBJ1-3	CATSRGKGDTGNTIYF	TGTGCCACCAGCAGGGGAAAGGGGGATACTGGAAACACCATATATTTT
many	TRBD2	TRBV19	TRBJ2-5	CASLPSGLAGSDVQYF	TGTGCCAGCCTTCCGTCGGGACTAGCGGGATCTGACGTCCAGTACTTC
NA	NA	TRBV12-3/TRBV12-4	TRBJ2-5	CASSIETQYF	TGTGCCAGCAGCATTGAGACCCAGTACTTC
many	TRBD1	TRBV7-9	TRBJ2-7	CASSLITGQGTYEQYF	TGTGCCAGCAGCTTAATCACGGGACAGGGTACCTACGAGCAGTACTTC
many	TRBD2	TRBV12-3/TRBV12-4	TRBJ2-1	CATERGGYNEQFF	TGTGCCACTGAGCGGGGGGGTTACAATGAGCAGTTCTTC
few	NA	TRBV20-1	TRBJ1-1	CSARDFYRVGTEAFF	TGCAGTGCTAGAGATTTTTACAGGGTTGGTACTGAAGCTTTCTTT
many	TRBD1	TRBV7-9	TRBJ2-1	CASSPWTGVRTNEQFF	TGTGCCAGCAGCCCCTGGACAGGGGTGAGGACCAATGAGCAGTTCTTC
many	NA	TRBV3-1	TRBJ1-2	CASSQKIGTRNYGYTF	TGTGCCAGCAGCCAAAAAATAGGGACTAGGAACTATGGCTACACCTTC
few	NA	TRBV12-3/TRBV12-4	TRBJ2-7	CASSPDSSIYEQYF	TGTGCCAGCAGTCCGGACAGCTCCATCTACGAGCAGTACTTC
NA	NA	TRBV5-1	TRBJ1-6	CASSLDGAVNSRLHF	TGCGCCAGCAGCTTGGATGGGGCGGTTAATTCACGCCTCCACTTT
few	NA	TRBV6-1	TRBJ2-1	CASSVRASSYNEQFF	TGTGCCAGCAGTGTCAGGGCTAGCTCCTACAATGAGCAGTTCTTC
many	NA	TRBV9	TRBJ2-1	CASSVDGTPFNEQFF	TGTGCCAGCAGCGTAGATGGTACCCCCTTCAATGAGCAGTTCTTC
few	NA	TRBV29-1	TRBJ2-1	CSVGYSSSTTNEQFF	TGCAGCGTTGGATACTCTAGCTCCACCACCAATGAGCAGTTCTTC
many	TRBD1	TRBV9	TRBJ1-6	CASSRTGRDSPLHF	TGTGCCAGCAGTCGGACAGGGCGCGATTCACCCCTCCACTTT
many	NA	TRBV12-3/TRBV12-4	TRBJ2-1	CASSGGTVYYNEQFF	TGTGCCAGCAGCGGCGGGACAGTCTACTACAATGAGCAGTTCTTC
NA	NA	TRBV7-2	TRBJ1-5	CASSLGGIGNQPQHF	TGTGCCAGCAGCTTAGGGGGTATTGGGAATCAGCCCCAGCATTTT